This T cell receptor beta chain was sequenced for a study of blood T cell repertoires in COVID-19. Study information: Acute and convalescent COVID-19 samples came from the United States, Italy and Spain.

Across about two dozen US areas, participants ranged in age from about 18 to 100 years. Which cohort a participant joined came from the clinical history participants gave. Germline CDR1 reads SNHLY; CDR2 reads FYNNEI. This CDR3 is built from 17 residues. V was pared by 10 bases and J by 0 bases, with 19 bases between. Measured with immunoSEQ multiplex PCR; TCRdb has only the in-frame clones, and not every one. The table lists 150,000 to 200,000 clones, around 84% of them singletons. Material for sequencing was PBMCs or T cells enriched from blood (not recorded which). The chain recombines TRBV2 with TRBJ2-6; D possibly corresponds to TRBD1 (6 bases). The sequence was collected from a woman aged 50 to 65 who had recovered from COVID-19. The CDR3 reads CATGELGTRSGANVLTF. The DNA of the CDR3 is TGTGCCACGGGTGAACTAGGGACACGCTCTGGGGCCAACGTCCTGACTTTC.